Detailed here is one T cell receptor beta chain. Its antigen is currently unknown. Unmatched junction bases numbered 7, after V lost 7 bases and J lost 3 bases. The CDR3 is 14 residues long. CDR1 is SNHLY and CDR2 is FYNNEI in the germline V gene. Sequencing of TCR beta was undertaken in CD8+ and CD4+ T cells derived from blood. Healthy donors served as age- and sex-matched controls. This sample is part of a study of CD8 T cells in Susac syndrome. Whole-study findings and limits: The study conceded that its TCR sequencing and HLA analysis involved relatively few individuals.

Reverse transcription used about 0.45 to 1 ug RNA and random hexamers. Multiplex immunoSEQ PCR targeted 54 Vbeta and 13 Jbeta TCR beta segments. TCRdb processed the immunoSEQ multiplex PCR reads anew with MiXCR; each CDR3 protein has one entry. This sample has 130,000 to 150,000 distinct CDR3 sequences; approximately 94% occur once, and the top ten carry approximately 0.09%. This sequence originates from a human donor in good health. The J gene is TRBJ2-7, the V gene TRBV2; 9 bases match TRBD1. Sequenced material: CD4+ T cells from PBMCs. CDR3 in amino acids: CASTRWTGDYEQYF. CDR3 in DNA: TGTGCCAGCACTCGTTGGACAGGGGACTACGAGCAGTACTTC.